Each of the 32 T cell receptor beta chains below was sequenced from the same sample in a study of T cells in Graves' hyperthyroidism and ophthalmopathy. Regions amplified from RNA transcripts were the TCR beta CDR3 regions. Initially, a first-round RT-PCR of the TCR CDR3 employed the HTBI primer set. TCRdb reprocessed the multiplex PCR reads with MiXCR, giving one entry per CDR3 protein. The data contain about 210,000 distinct CDR3 sequences, under 20% of them singletons. The sequenced sample was blood. All receptors derive from a man in his forties or fifties with Graves' hyperthyroidism.

This clonotype came up many times. The V call is TRBV7-3, the J call TRBJ2-3; D is undetermined. Looked up from germline, CDR1 is SGHTA and CDR2 is FQGTGA. V lost 5 bases and J lost 3, with 9 bases in between. The CDR3 covers 13 residues. The CDR3 loop reads CASSLKSTDTQYF. The DNA for the CDR3 is TGTGCCAGCAGCCTAAAGTCAACAGATACGCAGTATTTT.

The chain recombines TRBV30 with TRBJ2-7, with D unclear. The CDR3 consists of 13 residues. Germline V CDR1 and CDR2: GTSNPN, SVGIG (reference sequence). The V end lost 3 bases, the J end lost 1 base, and 10 bases lay between the germline ends. The CDR3 coding sequence is TGTGCCTGGAGAGCAGGACGATCCTACGAGCAGTACTTC. Its protein product is CAWRAGRSYEQYF.

This clonotype was observed many times. The rearrangement links TRBV5-1 to TRBJ1-2; tentative D call: TRBD1 (6 bases). Per the germline V gene, CDR1 is SGHRS and CDR2 is YFSETQ. The ends were cut back, 3 bases at V and 6 bases at J, with 12 bases in the middle. The CDR3 extends over 13 amino acids. The CDR3 loop reads CASSSRDTDGYTF. The CDR3 coding sequence is TGCGCCAGCAGCTCCCGGGACACAGATGGCTACACCTTC.

This clonotype has at least ten counts. The genes are TRBV7-9 and TRBJ2-7; 10 nucleotides line up with TRBD1. CDR3 length equals 15 residues. With V trimmed by 4 bases and J by 3 bases, 6 bases remained unmatched. The V gene's germline CDR1 is SEHNR and CDR2 FQNEAQ (reference sequence). CDR3 DNA sequence: TGTGCCAGCAGCTGGACAGGGGGAAACAGCTACGAGCAGTACTTC. Its translation: CASSWTGGNSYEQYF.

Many counts were recorded for this clonotype. V usage is TRBV3-1 and J usage is TRBJ1-1, with 7 bases aligning to TRBD1. The germline gives CDR1 LGHDT, CDR2 YNNKEL (reference sequence). Germline trimming cut 2 bases from V and 5 bases from J; bases unmatched to any gene: 2. This CDR3 has 13 residues. CDR3 DNA: TGTGCCAGCAGCCAACAGGGGGTGACTGAAGCTTTCTTT. Protein: CASSQQGVTEAFF.

In its sample, this clonotype was seen a few times. The rearrangement joins TRBV5-6 to TRBJ1-2; D might be TRBD1 (5 bases). The CDR3 contains 13 residues. Germline lookup yields CDR1 SGHDT and CDR2 YYEEEE. Trimming took off 4 bases at V and 3 bases at J, with 10 bases between the two ends. CDR3 sequence: CASSPDIYYGYTF. The CDR3 DNA reads as TGTGCCAGCAGCCCGGACATATACTATGGCTACACCTTC.

The gene calls are TRBV19 and TRBJ2-7, with 7 bases aligning to TRBD1. Germline CDR1 reads LNHDA; CDR2 reads SQIVND (reference sequence). The V segment lost 4 bases and the J segment 6 bases; nucleotides outside the gene matches: 6. The CDR3 contains 13 residues. The chain's CDR3 is CASSNRTGPEQYF. The DNA for the CDR3 is TGTGCCAGTAGTAACCGGACAGGCCCCGAGCAGTACTTC.

The chain couples TRBV9 to TRBJ2-1, with D maybe TRBD2 (5 bases). The CDR3 covers 17 residues. Trimming took 2 bases from V and 1 from J, leaving 16 bases between them. Per germline, CDR1 SGDLS and CDR2 YYNGEE. The chain's CDR3 is CASSVGHGSGSYNEQFF. The CDR3 DNA is TGTGCCAGCAGCGTTGGTCACGGGTCGGGGTCCTACAATGAGCAGTTCTTC.

This clonotype was observed at least ten times. The chain uses TRBV11-3 and TRBJ2-5; D possibly corresponds to TRBD2 (5 bases). V was clipped by 1 base and J by 7 bases, with 13 bases between them. Germline values: CDR1 SGHNT, CDR2 YENEEA. The CDR3 is 14 residues long. CDR3 sequence reads: CASSLGGPEGTQYF. The DNA of the CDR3 is TGTGCCAGCAGCTTAGGAGGGCCCGAGGGGACCCAGTACTTC.

About this clonotype: A clone one base away is much larger, so this may be a read error. The CDR3: CASSDWAGESGEAFF. Written as DNA, the CDR3 is TGTGCCAGCAGTGATTGGGCAGGGGAATCGGGTGAAGCTTTCTTT. The rearrangement uses TRBV6-1 and TRBJ1-1; maybe TRBD1 (6 bases). The CDR3 loop spans 15 amino acids. Trimming stripped 3 bases from V and 7 bases from J, with 18 bases between. Germline assignment: CDR1 MNHNS and CDR2 SASEGT.

The chain joins TRBV9 to TRBJ2-6; D is undetermined. The CDR3 sequence is 16 residues long. Germline V gene data show CDR1 as SGDLS and CDR2 as YYNGEE. V was trimmed by 2 bases and J by 0 bases, leaving 9 bases between them. The CDR3 coding sequence is TGTGCCAGCAGCGTCGGAAGGAACTCTGGGGCCAACGTCCTGACTTTC. It translates to CASSVGRNSGANVLTF. Filled out from reference TRBV9 and TRBJ2-6, the complete variable domain reads DSGVTQTPKHLITATGQRVTLRCSPRSGDLSVYWYQQSLDQGLQFLIQYYNGEERAKGNILERFSAQQFPDLHSELNLSSLELGDSALYFCASSVGRNSGANVLTFGAGSRLTVL.

This clonotype was seen ten or more times. The chain has TRBV30 and TRBJ1-2, with 7 bases identical to TRBD1. Per the germline V gene, CDR1 is GTSNPN and CDR2 is SVGIG (reference sequence). V lost 2 bases, J lost 8 bases, and 8 bases stayed unmatched. CDR3 size: 13 residues. The chain's CDR3 is CAWSPGGRRGYTF. The CDR3 DNA is TGTGCCTGGAGTCCAGGGGGAAGAAGGGGCTACACCTTC.

The chain carries TRBV20-1 and TRBJ2-3; the D gene is possibly TRBD2 (6 bases). Germline assignment: CDR1 DFQATT and CDR2 SNEGSKA (reference sequence). V was cut by 6 bases and J by 5 bases, with 18 bases left in between. CDR3 size: 14 residues. CDR3 bases: TGCAGTGCCCTGATTCCGGGGGTAAAAGATACGCAGTATTTT. It is translated as CSALIPGVKDTQYF.

This clonotype was observed many times. Mismatch with germline at one junction end may stem from a read error. CDR3 DNA: TGTGCCAGCAGTAATCCAGGGGTTAACCATGGCTACACCTTC. Translated, it gives CASSNPGVNHGYTF. The chain joins TRBV2 to TRBJ1-2; possibly TRBD1 for D (6 bases). The CDR3 runs 14 residues. Per germline, CDR1 SNHLY and CDR2 FYNNEI.

The V gene is TRBV27, the J gene TRBJ2-7; TRBD2 matches 8 bases. The CDR3 consists of 13 residues. Germline V CDR1 and CDR2: MNHEY, SMNVEV (reference sequence). The trim removed 2 bases at V and 7 bases at J, leaving 4 bases unmatched. The CDR3 DNA reads TGTGCCAGCAGTTTAGTAGCGGGGAGTGAGCAGTACTTC. Its protein product is CASSLVAGSEQYF.

This clonotype has a handful of counts. The V gene is TRBV5-1, the J gene TRBJ2-6, with 8 bases identical to TRBD1. After removal of 2 bases from V and 0 bases from J, the junction contained 4 bases not matched to a gene. Germline CDR1 reads SGHRS; CDR2 reads YFSETQ. This CDR3 is built from 17 residues. CDR3 region: CASSFRTGSSGANVLTF. The CDR3 DNA is TGCGCCAGCAGCTTTCGGACAGGGAGCTCTGGGGCCAACGTCCTGACTTTC.

This clonotype was picked up many times. The V call is TRBV5-4, the J call TRBJ2-7, with D possibly being TRBD1 (7 bases). Trimming took off 2 bases at V and 2 bases at J, with 14 bases between the two ends. The CDR3 is 15 amino acids. Germline lookup yields CDR1 SGHNT and CDR2 YYREEE (reference sequence). Here the CDR3 reads CASSFGGQTTYEQYF. The CDR3 coding sequence is TGTGCCAGCAGCTTCGGGGGACAGACTACCTACGAGCAGTACTTC.

This clonotype has a count of ten or more. The gene calls are TRBV2 and TRBJ2-7; 8 nucleotides align to TRBD1. V shed 7 bases and J 4 bases; nucleotides not matched to a gene: 12. Germline V lookup: CDR1 SNHLY, CDR2 FYNNEI. CDR3 size: 15 residues. The CDR3 DNA sequence: TGTGCCAGCACGCTCGACAGGGGCGAAGAGTACGAGCAGTACTTC. It is translated as CASTLDRGEEYEQYF.

V usage is TRBV30 and J usage is TRBJ2-7; 9 bases map to TRBD1. The V and J ends lost 3 bases and 7 bases, in that order; junction bases with no gene match: 7. CDR1 and CDR2 from the germline V gene are GTSNPN and SVGIG (reference sequence). The CDR3 length is 13 residues. The CDR3 region has the DNA TGTGCCTGGAGGGGACAGGGCTCGCTTGAGCAGTACTTC. This translates into CAWRGQGSLEQYF.

Many counts were recorded for this clonotype. The J gene is TRBJ1-1, the V gene TRBV11-2, with D perhaps TRBD1 (6 bases). V lost 5 bases and J 6 bases, leaving 22 bases between the germline ends. Germline loops: CDR1 SGHAT, CDR2 FQNNGV. The CDR3 contains 16 residues. The DNA of the CDR3 is TGTGCCAGCAGCCTTTACGGGGGGCTAGGCAACGCTGAAGCTTTCTTT. Translating gives CASSLYGGLGNAEAFF.

The rearrangement uses TRBV6-9 and TRBJ2-2; 9 positions match TRBD2. CDR1 is MNHGY, CDR2 SVAAGI, per germline. The ends lost 8 bases at V and 4 bases at J; junction bases unmatched: 11. This CDR3 has 16 residues. CDR3 protein: CASPEAGGPGTGELFF. The DNA for the CDR3 is TGTGCCAGCCCCGAGGCGGGAGGGCCGGGCACCGGGGAGCTGTTTTTT.

This clonotype came up a few times. J is TRBJ1-1 and V is TRBV19, with 7 bases fitting TRBD1. CDR3 length equals 13 residues. Germline V gene data show CDR1 as LNHDA and CDR2 as SQIVND (reference sequence). J lost 5 bases, V lost 4 bases, and 4 bases had no gene match. CDR3 loop: CASSKTGRTEAFF. The CDR3, as DNA: TGTGCCAGTAGTAAGACAGGGCGGACTGAAGCTTTCTTT.

This clonotype came up many times. The chain has TRBV28 and TRBJ1-6; D is ambiguous. Looked up from germline, CDR1 is MDHEN and CDR2 is SYDVKM. The V gene lost 3 bases and the J gene lost 0 bases, with 9 bases spanning the gap. This CDR3 region has 16 residues. The CDR3 DNA follows: TGTGCCAGCAGTTTGCCCGACGACTCCTATAATTCACCCCTCCACTTT. Translated: CASSLPDDSYNSPLHF.

The sample holds many counts of this clonotype. The chain links TRBV12-3 or TRBV12-4 to TRBJ1-1; D perhaps matches TRBD1 (5 bases). V shed 1 base and J shed 1 base, with 7 bases lying between them. The CDR3 is made up of 14 amino acids. This chain's CDR3 is CASSLDQGNTEAFF. DNA for the CDR3: TGTGCCAGCAGTTTAGATCAGGGGAACACTGAAGCTTTCTTT.

The table lists this clonotype with many counts. The rearrangement links TRBV30 to TRBJ2-3; D gene ambiguous. The CDR3 sequence is 16 residues long. Trimming removed 4 bases from V and 0 bases from J, with 17 bases in between. Germline V gene sequence: CDR1 GTSNPN, CDR2 SVGIG (reference sequence). CDR3 nucleotide sequence: TGTGCCTGGAATACCATTTGGGCTTCTAGCACAGATACGCAGTATTTT. It translates to CAWNTIWASSTDTQYF.

The V gene is TRBV20-1, the J gene TRBJ2-1; 10 positions agree with TRBD2. V trimming: 6 bases; J trimming: 4 bases; junction bases outside the gene matches: 6. Germline V gene sequence: CDR1 DFQATT, CDR2 SNEGSKA (reference sequence). The CDR3 spans 14 residues. The CDR3 DNA reads TGCAGTGCCCTCACTAGCGGGAAATACAATGAGCAGTTCTTC. Protein product: CSALTSGKYNEQFF.

V gene TRBV9 combines with J gene TRBJ2-1; D unclear. Trimming took off 4 bases at V and 0 bases at J, with 11 bases between the two ends. In germline, CDR1 is SGDLS, CDR2 YYNGEE. The CDR3 extends over 15 amino acids. In DNA form, the CDR3 reads TGTGCCAGCAGCAGACTCAGAAGCTCCTACAATGAGCAGTTCTTC. Translation: CASSRLRSSYNEQFF.

This clonotype has ten or more counts. The J gene is TRBJ2-6, the V gene TRBV20-1, with D tentatively TRBD1 (6 bases). Trimming shortened V by 6 bases and J by 4 bases, and 7 bases separated the two germline ends. The CDR3 runs to 12 residues. CDR1 is DFQATT, CDR2 SNEGSKA, per germline (reference sequence). The CDR3 spells CSAGGGANVLTF. The CDR3 DNA reads as TGCAGTGCAGGGGGAGGGGCCAACGTCCTGACTTTC.

This clonotype occurred a few times. The chain links TRBV6-4 to TRBJ2-3, with D unclear. The CDR3 sequence is 15 residues long. Trimming took 3 bases from V and 1 from J, leaving 11 bases between them. The germline V gene encodes CDR1 MRHNA and CDR2 SNTAGT. CDR3 DNA sequence: TGTGCCAGCAGTGAGGACGCGGCGGGCACAGATACGCAGTATTTT. This gives the protein CASSEDAAGTDTQYF.

The table lists this clonotype with a count of one. V usage is TRBV19 and J usage is TRBJ2-7, with TRBD1 matching over 7 bases. This CDR3 is built from 13 residues. The ends lost 9 bases at V and 2 bases at J; junction bases unmatched: 7. Germline assignment: CDR1 LNHDA and CDR2 SQIVND (reference sequence). CDR3 DNA sequence: TGTGCCAGCTTCGACAGGGCCACCTACGAGCAGTACTTC. Its translation: CASFDRATYEQYF. The variable domain in full, completed from reference TRBV19 and TRBJ2-7, reads DGGITQSPKYLFRKEGQNVTLSCEQNLNHDAMYWYRQDPGQGLRLIYYSQIVNDFQKGDIAEGYSVSREKKESFPLTVTSAQKNPTAFYLCASFDRATYEQYFGPGTRLTVT.

This clonotype has at least ten counts. The chain couples TRBV11-2 to TRBJ2-1; possibly TRBD1 for D (6 bases). CDR1 is SGHAT and CDR2 is FQNNGV in the germline V gene. This CDR3 is 14 amino acids long. V lost 5 bases, J lost 6 bases, and 14 bases lay in between. The CDR3 reads CASSPRGRGNEQFF. For the CDR3, the DNA is TGTGCCAGCAGCCCCCGGGGCAGGGGCAATGAGCAGTTCTTC.

The V and J genes are TRBV18 and TRBJ2-7, with 10 bases lining up with TRBD1. The length of the CDR3 is 16 residues. Germline CDR1 KGHSH, CDR2 LQKENI. The trim removed 5 bases at V and 3 bases at J, leaving 10 bases unmatched. The CDR3 is CASSLGGTGVLYEQYF. For the CDR3, the DNA is TGTGCCAGCTCATTGGGCGGGACAGGGGTTCTCTACGAGCAGTACTTC.